Below, 26 T cell receptor beta chains from the same sample are listed, as sequenced in a study of T cells in Graves' hyperthyroidism and ophthalmopathy. TCR beta CDR3 sequences were amplified from RNA transcripts. When the TCR CDR3 underwent first-round RT-PCR, the HTBI primer set was used. TCRdb re-derived calls from the multiplex PCR reads in MiXCR, one entry per CDR3 protein. The sample lists roughly 380,000 distinct CDR3 sequences, roughly 13% occurring once. The sequencing input was blood. These receptors came from a man aged 30-40 years with Graves' hyperthyroidism that later progressed to Graves' ophthalmopathy.

J is TRBJ1-2 and V is TRBV4-1; D is uncertain. V dropped 3 bases and J dropped 4 bases, with 15 bases sitting between them. CDR3 length: 15 residues. Germline-derived CDR1 and CDR2 are MGHRA and YSYEKL. The CDR3 loop is CASSQGTTRFYGYTF. The DNA for the CDR3 is TGCGCCAGCAGCCAGGGCACCACCCGTTTCTATGGCTACACCTTC.

To note about this clonotype: This may come from a read error, since a much larger clone is one base off. The gene calls are TRBV10-3 and TRBJ1-2; no definite D call. Between the trimmed V and J ends, which lost 11 bases and 4 bases, there was a span of 17 bases. There are 13 residues in the CDR3. Germline V CDR1 and CDR2: ENHRY, SYGVKD. CDR3 coding DNA: TGTGCCGTCATGCTGGACCCCGTCTATGGCTACACCTTC. Translated, it gives CAVMLDPVYGYTF.

This clonotype has a count of ten or more. The rearrangement uses TRBV5-1 and TRBJ1-1, with a tentative D call TRBD1 (6 bases). Germline V gene sequence: CDR1 SGHRS, CDR2 YFSETQ. The CDR3 loop spans 14 amino acids. V gave up 4 bases and J gave up 6 bases, with 16 bases separating them. CDR3 coding DNA: TGCGCCAGCAGCAATCACAGGGACTGGGCTGAAGCTTTCTTT. This encodes CASSNHRDWAEAFF.

V is TRBV28 and J is TRBJ2-1; 8 positions match TRBD2. The length of the CDR3 is 12 residues. Per the germline V gene, CDR1 is MDHEN and CDR2 is SYDVKM. V lost 7 bases, J lost 12 bases, and 8 bases stayed unmatched. The CDR3 spells CASNTPTSVQFF. CDR3 nucleotide sequence: TGTGCCAGCAACACTCCGACTAGCGTGCAGTTCTTC.

This clonotype was recorded at least ten times. The rearrangement uses TRBV12-3 or TRBV12-4 and TRBJ2-3, with 9 bases lining up with TRBD2. V was pared by 6 bases and J by 0 bases, with 7 bases of the junction left unmatched. The CDR3 runs 16 residues. CDR3 loop: CASRPPSGVSTDTQYF. Written as DNA, the CDR3 is TGTGCCAGCAGGCCACCTAGCGGGGTGAGCACAGATACGCAGTATTTT.

This clonotype showed up many times. The chain employs TRBV7-9 and TRBJ2-1; no clear D gene. Germline V gene lookup returns CDR1 SEHNR and CDR2 FQNEAQ (reference sequence). Between the trimmed V and J ends, which lost 2 bases and 5 bases, there was a span of 7 bases. The CDR3 sequence is 13 residues long. In DNA, the CDR3 is TGTGCCAGCAGCTTACCGGCTAACAATGAGCAGTTCTTC. Translated, it gives CASSLPANNEQFF.

This clonotype showed up just a few times. The chain carries TRBV6-6 and TRBJ2-3; TRBD2 is a possible D gene (6 bases). CDR3 length: 15 residues. Deletions cut 2 bases from V and 6 bases from J, with 15 bases between. Germline CDR1 is MNHNY and CDR2 is SVGAGI (reference sequence). The CDR3 is CASSYDWRGGDTQYF. The CDR3 nucleotides read TGTGCCAGCAGTTACGACTGGAGGGGTGGCGATACGCAGTATTTT.

The rearrangement joins TRBV12-3 or TRBV12-4 to TRBJ1-5; D remains unclear. The V gene lost 6 bases and the J gene lost 3 bases, with 15 bases spanning the gap. The CDR3 consists of 15 residues. This CDR3 reads CASSPSGGINQPQHF. DNA of the CDR3: TGTGCCAGCAGCCCTTCGGGAGGGATCAATCAGCCCCAGCATTTT.

This clonotype was recorded at least ten times. The rearrangement uses TRBV15 and TRBJ1-2, with D perhaps matching TRBD1 (5 bases). Germline-derived CDR1 and CDR2 are LNHNV and YYDKDF (reference sequence). The CDR3 covers 14 residues. The germline V and J ends were trimmed by 0 bases and 6 bases, with 11 bases remaining between them. The CDR3 coding sequence is TGTGCCACCAGCAGAGATCGGCCAGGGAATGGCTACACCTTC. Translated, it gives CATSRDRPGNGYTF. The complete variable domain, with remaining parts taken from reference TRBV15 and TRBJ1-2, reads DAMVIQNPRYQVTQFGKPVTLSCSQTLNHNVMYWYQQKSSQAPKLLFHYYDKDFNNEADTPDNFQSRRPNTSFCFLDIRSPGLGDTAMYLCATSRDRPGNGYTFGSGTRLTVV.

This clonotype was picked up a small number of times. The chain is built from TRBV14 and TRBJ2-3; D gene unclear. This CDR3 is built from 14 residues. Germline loops: CDR1 SGHDN, CDR2 FVKESK. Trimming took 2 bases from V and 4 from J, leaving 10 bases between them. For the CDR3, the DNA is TGTGCCAGCAGCCAACCCAGCCTCTCAGATACGCAGTATTTT. Protein sequence: CASSQPSLSDTQYF.

This clonotype occurred many times. V gene TRBV12-3 or TRBV12-4 combines with J gene TRBJ2-7, with D perhaps given as TRBD1 or TRBD2 (6 bases each). V lost 3 bases and J 6 bases, leaving 9 bases between the germline ends. The CDR3 is 12 residues long. CDR3 bases: TGTGCCAGCAGTTTTGGGGGGCTCGAGCAGTACTTC. It specifies CASSFGGLEQYF.

Many counts were recorded for this clonotype. CDR3 sequence (DNA): TGTGCCAGCAGCTTAGGGGCGGACTCTCGGATCAATGAGCAGTTCTTC. Its protein is CASSLGADSRINEQFF. The V call is TRBV7-3, the J call TRBJ2-1; possibly TRBD1 or TRBD2 for D (5 bases each). V was pared by 2 bases and J by 6 bases, with 17 bases between. The germline V gene encodes CDR1 SGHTA and CDR2 FQGTGA. The CDR3 has 16 residues.

This clonotype was counted ten times or more. The chain recombines TRBV7-3 with TRBJ2-3, with 11 bases that match TRBD2. Germline V gene data show CDR1 as SGHTA and CDR2 as FQGTGA. V shed 5 bases, J shed 0 bases, and the junction held 4 bases outside the gene matches. The CDR3 loop spans 16 amino acids. CDR3 in amino acids: CASSPGTSGSTDTQYF. The CDR3 nucleotides are TGTGCCAGCAGCCCCGGGACTAGCGGAAGCACAGATACGCAGTATTTT.

The chain joins TRBV12-3 or TRBV12-4 to TRBJ2-1; possibly TRBD1 for D (7 bases). CDR3 length equals 17 residues. Trimming stripped 6 bases from V and 3 bases from J, with 21 bases between. CDR3 sequence (DNA): TGTGCCAGCAGCCGATCGCAGGGGGGATTCGGCTACAATGAGCAGTTCTTC. Translated, it gives CASSRSQGGFGYNEQFF.

This clonotype was detected ten times or more. The genes are TRBV28 and TRBJ1-1; TRBD1 matches 8 bases. Germline V CDR1 and CDR2: MDHEN, SYDVKM. The CDR3 totals 12 residues. Trimming took 6 bases from V and 9 from J; bases not matched to a gene: 6. The CDR3 region is CASRIWDRQAFF. DNA for the CDR3: TGTGCCAGCAGGATATGGGACAGGCAAGCTTTCTTT. The full variable domain, its missing parts supplied by reference TRBV28 and TRBJ1-1, is DVKVTQSSRYLVKRTGEKVFLECVQDMDHENMFWYRQDPGLGLRLIYFSYDVKMKEKGDIPEGYSVSREKKERFSLILESASTNQTSMYLCASRIWDRQAFFGQGTRLTVV.

This clonotype was recorded many times. The genes are TRBV6-1 and TRBJ2-1, with 9 nucleotides matching TRBD2. The J segment lost 0 bases and the V segment lost 8 bases, leaving 8 bases of the junction unmatched. The CDR3 is 16 amino acids. Germline V gives CDR1 MNHNS, CDR2 SASEGT. The CDR3 protein is CASVANSGSSYNEQFF. The CDR3 DNA follows: TGTGCCAGCGTGGCGAATAGCGGGAGCTCCTACAATGAGCAGTTCTTC.

A few counts support this clonotype. The chain recombines TRBV10-3 with TRBJ1-3; D ambiguous. CDR1 is ENHRY and CDR2 is SYGVKD in the germline V gene. The CDR3 loop spans 14 amino acids. Trimming stripped 2 bases from V and 2 bases from J, with 7 bases between. In DNA form, the CDR3 reads TGTGCCATCAGTGAGCAAACGGCTGGAAACACCATATATTTT. Its translation is CAISEQTAGNTIYF.

This chain joins TRBV15 and TRBJ2-3; maybe TRBD2 (6 bases). V gave up 1 base and J gave up 0 bases, with 11 bases separating them. The germline gives CDR1 LNHNV, CDR2 YYDKDF (reference sequence). This CDR3 is 16 amino acids long. CDR3 residues: CATSRGGVSSTDTQYF. As DNA, the CDR3 is TGTGCCACCAGCAGAGGGGGGGTATCTAGCACAGATACGCAGTATTTT. Looking up the rest from reference TRBV15 and TRBJ2-3 gives the full variable domain: DAMVIQNPRYQVTQFGKPVTLSCSQTLNHNVMYWYQQKSSQAPKLLFHYYDKDFNNEADTPDNFQSRRPNTSFCFLDIRSPGLGDTAMYLCATSRGGVSSTDTQYFGPGTRLTVL.

The chain recombines TRBV9 with TRBJ1-6; 8 positions match TRBD1. V dropped 2 bases and J dropped 7; count of bases not matched to a gene: 5. This CDR3 spans 15 amino acids. The V gene's germline CDR1 is SGDLS and CDR2 YYNGEE. The CDR3 spells CASSVQGARNSPLHF. The CDR3 DNA sequence: TGTGCCAGCAGCGTTCAGGGGGCTCGGAATTCACCCCTCCACTTT.

This clonotype appeared a few times. The rearrangement uses TRBV6-2 or TRBV6-3 and TRBJ2-3, with 8 bases identical to TRBD2. Looked up from germline, CDR1 is MNHEY and CDR2 is SVGEGT. Trimming cost V 5 bases and J 1 base; bases outside gene matches: 11. The CDR3 is made up of 17 amino acids. The DNA for the CDR3 is TGTGCCAGCAGTCCGAGGGGTAGAGCGGGGGGCACAGATACGCAGTATTTT. Its protein is CASSPRGRAGGTDTQYF.

The genes are TRBV15 and TRBJ1-5; perhaps TRBD1 as D (5 bases). The V end lost 3 bases, the J end lost 3 bases, and 18 bases lay between the germline ends. Germline loops: CDR1 LNHNV, CDR2 YYDKDF (reference sequence). This CDR3 has 17 amino acids. CDR3 nucleotides: TGTGCCACCAGCAGCGATTTCGGGGCGCCCCTCAATCAGCCCCAGCATTTT. Translation gives CATSSDFGAPLNQPQHF.

Ten or more counts support this clonotype. V gene TRBV9 combines with J gene TRBJ2-5; D not certain. Trimming removed 0 bases from V and 2 bases from J, with 5 bases in between. This CDR3 spans 13 amino acids. The V gene's germline CDR1 is SGDLS and CDR2 YYNGEE. The CDR3 nucleotides are TGTGCCAGCAGCGTAGGGTTGCAAGAGACCCAGTACTTC. Encoded protein: CASSVGLQETQYF.

The rearrangement joins TRBV28 to TRBJ2-7; D not resolved. CDR1 and CDR2 (germline): MDHEN, SYDVKM. V was trimmed by 3 bases and J by 7 bases, leaving 10 bases between them. CDR3 length equals 12 residues. The CDR3: CASSFPVGEQYF. CDR3 DNA: TGTGCCAGCAGTTTCCCTGTTGGTGAGCAGTACTTC. Based on the CDR3 plus reference TRBV28 and TRBJ2-7, the full variable domain is DVKVTQSSRYLVKRTGEKVFLECVQDMDHENMFWYRQDPGLGLRLIYFSYDVKMKEKGDIPEGYSVSREKKERFSLILESASTNQTSMYLCASSFPVGEQYFGPGTRLTVT.

Here the CDR3 DNA reads TGTGCCAGCAGTGGTTGGGGGGGCGAAGGGACCCAGTACTTC. Its translation is CASSGWGGEGTQYF. This chain uses TRBV27 with TRBJ2-5, with a tentative D call TRBD2 (7 bases). The ends were cut back, 5 bases at V and 7 bases at J, with 17 bases in the middle. This CDR3 has 14 amino acids. CDR1 and CDR2 from the germline V gene are MNHEY and SMNVEV (reference sequence).

This chain uses TRBV19 with TRBJ1-1; the match to TRBD1 covers 12 bases. J lost 7 bases, V lost 5 bases, and 8 bases had no gene match. The CDR3 extends over 15 amino acids. Germline V CDR1 and CDR2: LNHDA, SQIVND (reference sequence). The CDR3 DNA is TGTGCCAGTAGTCTGGGGACAGGGGGCTATAGTGAAGCTTTCTTT. Translation gives CASSLGTGGYSEAFF.

The rearrangement joins TRBV4-1 to TRBJ2-7; TRBD1 matches at 7 bases. CDR1 and CDR2 (germline): MGHRA, YSYEKL. This CDR3 spans 15 amino acids. Trimming at V came to 0 bases and at J to 3 bases, leaving 5 bases not matched to a gene. CDR3 DNA: TGCGCCAGCAGCCAAGACCGGACAGGTGGCTACGAGCAGTACTTC. Amino acid sequence: CASSQDRTGGYEQYF.